This passage covers 10 T cell receptor beta chains from one sample sequenced in a study of T cell repertoires in cytomegalovirus infection. TCRdb reprocessed the reads via MiXCR and lists one record per CDR3 protein. The data show about 260,000 distinct CDR3 sequences, roughly an eighth seen once. Material for sequencing was PBMCs. These receptors were obtained from a human donor in good health (CMV status not recorded). Some clones in this sample may be carry-over from other donors' samples.

This clonotype has more than one count but fewer than ten. The V gene is TRBV19, the J gene TRBJ2-1, with 9 bases identical to TRBD1. The germline V gene has CDR1 LNHDA and CDR2 SQIVND (reference sequence). CDR3 length equals 17 residues. The V and J ends lost 0 bases and 4 bases, in that order; junction bases with no gene match: 7. CDR3 amino acids: CASSIDQPGQGYNEQFF. The CDR3 DNA is TGTGCCAGTAGTATAGACCAACCGGGACAGGGTTACAATGAGCAGTTCTTC.

The J gene is TRBJ2-4, the V gene TRBV7-2, with D possibly being TRBD2 (5 bases). With 4 bases removed from V and 10 bases from J, the gap between germline ends came to 14 bases. Germline CDR1 reads SGHTA; CDR2 reads FQGNSA. This CDR3 spans 13 amino acids. The CDR3 reads CASSSPGVLIQYF. DNA of the CDR3: TGTGCCAGCAGCTCCCCCGGGGTCCTTATTCAGTACTTC.

This clonotype showed up just a few times. This sequence joins TRBV13 and TRBJ1-4, with 9 bases lining up with TRBD1. V lost 4 bases to trimming and J lost 5 bases; unmatched junction nucleotides: 5. This CDR3 has 15 amino acids. In germline, CDR1 is PRHDT, CDR2 FYEKMQ (reference sequence). DNA for the CDR3: TGTGCCAGCAGCTCGCCGGGACAGGGAAATGAAAAACTGTTTTTT. This gives the protein CASSSPGQGNEKLFF.

This clonotype was observed many times. This chain connects TRBV5-6 to TRBJ2-1; tentatively, D is TRBD2 (6 bases). The CDR3 is 17 amino acids. CDR1 and CDR2 from the germline V gene are SGHDT and YYEEEE. The V end lost 3 bases, the J end lost 7 bases, and 23 bases lay between the germline ends. This chain's CDR3 is CASSSTRIGRIGNEQFF. Written as DNA, the CDR3 is TGTGCCAGCAGCTCTACCAGAATAGGGAGGATCGGAAATGAGCAGTTCTTC.

The rearrangement uses TRBV15 and TRBJ2-2; 8 bases map to TRBD1. Germline CDR1 LNHNV, CDR2 YYDKDF (reference sequence). Germline trimming cut 1 base from V and 4 bases from J; bases unmatched to any gene: 5. The CDR3 is 16 amino acids. The CDR3 sequence: CATSRGTGIRTGELFF. Here the CDR3 DNA reads TGTGCCACCAGCAGAGGGACAGGGATTCGCACCGGGGAGCTGTTTTTT.

The rearrangement joins TRBV27 to TRBJ2-5; 11 bases map to TRBD2. Germline V gene lookup returns CDR1 MNHEY and CDR2 SMNVEV (reference sequence). There are 15 residues in the CDR3. V lost 4 bases to trimming and J lost 5 bases; unmatched junction nucleotides: 6. CDR3 sequence: CASSSLVAGGETQYF. In nucleotides, the CDR3 is TGTGCCAGCAGTTCTCTGGTAGCGGGAGGGGAGACCCAGTACTTC.

This clonotype was found a few times. The chain joins TRBV29-1 to TRBJ2-1, with D tentatively TRBD2 (6 bases). V lost 6 bases and J 9 bases, leaving 9 bases between the germline ends. Germline values: CDR1 SQVTM, CDR2 ANQGSEA. CDR3 size: 10 residues. CDR3 protein: CSVRELEQFF. The CDR3 nucleotides are TGCAGCGTCCGGGAGCTTGAGCAGTTCTTC.

In this sample, this clonotype turned up many times. J is TRBJ1-1 and V is TRBV7-2; D is uncertain. CDR1 and CDR2 from the germline V gene are SGHTA and FQGNSA. With 0 bases removed from V and 4 bases from J, the gap between germline ends came to 6 bases. The length of the CDR3 is 13 residues. CDR3 amino acids: CASSLALGTEAFF. CDR3 sequence (DNA): TGTGCCAGCAGCTTAGCGCTGGGCACTGAAGCTTTCTTT.

V gene TRBV5-1 combines with J gene TRBJ2-1, with D unclear. V was trimmed by 0 bases and J by 8 bases, leaving 9 bases between them. Germline CDR1 is SGHRS and CDR2 is YFSETQ. The CDR3 length is 13 residues. The CDR3 loop reads CASSLEGVDEQFF. DNA of the CDR3: TGCGCCAGCAGCTTGGAAGGCGTTGATGAGCAGTTCTTC.

V gene TRBV25-1 combines with J gene TRBJ1-2; D might be TRBD1 (5 bases). The germline V gene has CDR1 MGHDK and CDR2 SYGVNS. The CDR3 sequence is 14 residues long. Trimming removed 4 bases from V and 4 bases from J, with 13 bases in between. The CDR3 sequence: CASSAAGGGYGYTF. The CDR3 DNA follows: TGTGCCAGCAGTGCGGCCGGGGGGGGCTATGGCTACACCTTC.